The sequence of this T cell receptor beta chain was determined in a study of blood T cells in healthy people across ages. The CDR3 has 15 amino acids. Germline CDR1 reads MNHEY; CDR2 reads SVGEGT. J lost 13 bases, V lost 5 bases, and 15 bases had no gene match. With a J-beta primer mix and a sample-barcoded 5' primer, a second PCR ran about 6 to 11 cycles. Every sample gave at least 3 million paired-end reads containing CDR3. TCRdb reanalysed the 5' RACE reads using MiXCR and keeps one entry per CDR3 protein. The table lists some 1,800,000 distinct CDR3 sequences, roughly two fifths of them singletons.

This clonotype was obtained from a human donor in good health. This chain links TRBV6-2 or TRBV6-3 with TRBJ2-4; 9 bases agree with TRBD2. Sequences were obtained from blood. This chain's CDR3 is CASSPRGRGGNGQYF. The DNA for the CDR3 is TGTGCCAGCAGTCCCCGTGGGCGGGGGGGTAATGGGCAGTACTTC.